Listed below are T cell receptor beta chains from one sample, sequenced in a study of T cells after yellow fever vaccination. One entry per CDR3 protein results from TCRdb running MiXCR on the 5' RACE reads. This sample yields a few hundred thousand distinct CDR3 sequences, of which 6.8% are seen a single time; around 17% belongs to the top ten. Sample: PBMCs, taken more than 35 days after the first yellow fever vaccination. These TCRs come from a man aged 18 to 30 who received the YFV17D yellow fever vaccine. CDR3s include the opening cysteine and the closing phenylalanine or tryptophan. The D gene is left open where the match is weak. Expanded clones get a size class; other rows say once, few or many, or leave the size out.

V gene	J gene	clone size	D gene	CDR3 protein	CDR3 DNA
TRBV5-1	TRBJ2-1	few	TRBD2	CASSLELTSTYNEQFF	TGCGCCAGCAGCTTGGAGCTGACTAGCACCTACAATGAGCAGTTCTTC
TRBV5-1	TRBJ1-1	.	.	CASSPTGLTEAFF	TGCGCCAGCAGCCCAACAGGGCTCACTGAAGCTTTCTTT
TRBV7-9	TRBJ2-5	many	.	CASSPPEGPQETQYF	TGTGCCAGCAGCCCCCCCGAGGGGCCCCAAGAGACCCAGTACTTC
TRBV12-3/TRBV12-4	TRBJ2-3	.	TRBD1	CASSLRGGRGFTDTQYF	TGTGCCAGCAGTTTAAGGGGTGGCAGGGGGTTTACAGATACGCAGTATTTT
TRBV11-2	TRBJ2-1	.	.	CASRTDTNEQFF	TGTGCCAGCAGAACGGACACGAATGAGCAGTTCTTC
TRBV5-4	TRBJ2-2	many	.	CASSPGGYSAGELFF	TGTGCCAGCAGCCCGGGCGGATACTCCGCCGGGGAGCTGTTTTTT
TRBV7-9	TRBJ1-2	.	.	CASIRDNSYGYTF	TGTGCCAGCATCCGGGACAACAGCTATGGCTACACCTTC
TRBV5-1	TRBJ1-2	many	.	CASSSDATGIGYGYTF	TGCGCCAGCAGCTCGGACGCTACAGGGATCGGCTATGGCTACACCTTC
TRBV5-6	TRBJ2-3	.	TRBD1	CASWGTGTDTQYF	TGTGCCAGCTGGGGGACAGGGACAGATACGCAGTATTTT
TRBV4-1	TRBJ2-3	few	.	CASSLQAADTQYF	TGCGCCAGCAGCCTCCAGGCCGCCGATACGCAGTATTTT
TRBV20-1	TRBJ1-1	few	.	CSARSGSLNTEAFF	TGCAGTGCCAGATCGGGCAGTTTGAACACTGAAGCTTTCTTT
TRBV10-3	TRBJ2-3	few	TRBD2	CAVMPAGEWADTQYF	TGTGCCGTGATGCCAGCGGGGGAATGGGCAGATACGCAGTATTTT
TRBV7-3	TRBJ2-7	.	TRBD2	CASSLRASGGPRSYEQYF	TGTGCCAGCAGCTTAAGAGCTAGCGGGGGCCCACGCTCCTACGAGCAGTACTTC
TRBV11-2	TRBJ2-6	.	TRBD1	CASSPITGGAGGANVLTF	TGTGCCAGCAGCCCGATCACAGGGGGAGCTGGAGGGGCCAACGTCCTGACTTTC
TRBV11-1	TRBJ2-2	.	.	CASSARSLLFRNTGELFF	TGTGCCAGCAGCGCCCGTTCTCTCCTTTTTCGAAACACCGGGGAGCTGTTTTTT
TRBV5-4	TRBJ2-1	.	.	CASRLREYNEQFF	TGTGCCAGCAGGCTCCGGGAGTACAATGAGCAGTTCTTC
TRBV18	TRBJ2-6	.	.	CASSPLATVAGANVLTF	TGTGCCAGCTCACCATTGGCTACGGTGGCTGGGGCCAACGTCCTGACTTTC
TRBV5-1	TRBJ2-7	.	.	CASSLQGYGEQYF	TGCGCCAGCAGTCTACAGGGTTATGGAGAGCAGTACTTC
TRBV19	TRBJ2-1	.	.	CASSPHRDGEQFF	TGTGCCAGTAGCCCCCACAGGGACGGTGAGCAGTTCTTC
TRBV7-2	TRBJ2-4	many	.	CASSLTAAKNIQYF	TGTGCCAGCAGCTTGACAGCAGCCAAAAACATTCAGTACTTC
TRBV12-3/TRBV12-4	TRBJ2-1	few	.	CASSPRGGDNEQFF	TGTGCCAGCAGTCCTCGGGGTGGGGACAATGAGCAGTTCTTC
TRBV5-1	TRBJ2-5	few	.	CASSLAWDQRRETQYF	TGCGCCAGCAGCTTGGCTTGGGATCAGCGAAGGGAGACCCAGTACTTC
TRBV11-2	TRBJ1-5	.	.	CASSLDVGRPQHF	TGTGCCAGCAGCTTAGATGTGGGACGACCCCAGCATTTT
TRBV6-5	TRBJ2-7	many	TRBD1	CASKNRDRVYEQYF	TGTGCCAGCAAAAACCGGGACAGGGTGTACGAGCAGTACTTC
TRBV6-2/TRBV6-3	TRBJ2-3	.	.	CASSPTEDTQYF	TGTGCCAGCAGTCCGACAGAAGATACGCAGTATTTT
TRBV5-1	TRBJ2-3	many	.	CASKVAASTDTQYF	TGCGCCAGCAAGGTCGCGGCTAGCACAGATACGCAGTATTTT
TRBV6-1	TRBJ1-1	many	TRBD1	CATGRWTGVHTEAFF	TGTGCCACCGGGCGATGGACAGGGGTTCACACTGAAGCTTTCTTT
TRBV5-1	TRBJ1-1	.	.	CASSLGAAEAFF	TGCGCCAGCAGCTTGGGGGCAGCTGAAGCTTTCTTT
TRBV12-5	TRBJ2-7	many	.	CASGFEQGLYEQYF	TGTGCTAGTGGTTTCGAACAGGGTTTGTACGAGCAGTACTTC
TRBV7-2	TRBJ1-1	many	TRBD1	CASSLAARGLTEAFF	TGTGCCAGCAGCTTAGCGGCCAGGGGGCTCACTGAAGCTTTCTTT
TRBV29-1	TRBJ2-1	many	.	CSVGRHGQSSYNEQFF	TGCAGCGTTGGACGGCACGGACAGAGCTCCTACAATGAGCAGTTCTTC
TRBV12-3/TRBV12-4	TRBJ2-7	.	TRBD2	CASSLGGGRGYEQYF	TGTGCCAGCAGTCTTGGCGGGGGGAGGGGCTACGAGCAGTACTTC
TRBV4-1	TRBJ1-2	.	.	CASSQEVRNYGYTF	TGCGCCAGCAGCCAAGAAGTAAGGAACTATGGCTACACCTTC